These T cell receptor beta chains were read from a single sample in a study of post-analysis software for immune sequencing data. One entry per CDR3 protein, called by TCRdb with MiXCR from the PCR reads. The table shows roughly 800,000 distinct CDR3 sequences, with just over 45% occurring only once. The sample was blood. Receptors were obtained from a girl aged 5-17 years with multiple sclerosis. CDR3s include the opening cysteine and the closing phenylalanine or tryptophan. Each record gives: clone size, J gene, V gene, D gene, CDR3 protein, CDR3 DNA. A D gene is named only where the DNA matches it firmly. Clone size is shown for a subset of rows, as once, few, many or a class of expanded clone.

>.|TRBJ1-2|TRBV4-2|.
CASRDVRGEYGYTF
TGTGCCAGCAGGGATGTGAGGGGGGAATATGGCTACACCTTC
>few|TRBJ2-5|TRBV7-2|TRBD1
CASSLDRGAGETQYF
TGTGCCAGCAGCTTAGACAGGGGGGCTGGTGAGACCCAGTACTTC
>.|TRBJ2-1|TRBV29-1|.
CSVGGLAGSGGNEQFF
TGCAGCGTTGGTGGTTTGGCGGGATCGGGTGGAAATGAGCAGTTCTTC
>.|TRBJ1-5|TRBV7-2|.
CASSLAPYQPQHF
TGTGCCAGCAGCTTAGCCCCCTATCAGCCCCAGCATTTT
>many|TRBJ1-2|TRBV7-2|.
CASSPRGGGGYTF
TGTGCCAGCAGCCCCCGGGGAGGAGGTGGCTACACCTTC
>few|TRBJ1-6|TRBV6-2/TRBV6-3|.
CASREGRNSPLHF
TGTGCCAGCAGAGAGGGTCGGAATTCACCCCTCCACTTT
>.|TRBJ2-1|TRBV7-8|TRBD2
CASSLGILAGGPILNEQFF
TGTGCCAGCAGCTTAGGGATTCTAGCGGGAGGGCCTATTCTCAATGAGCAGTTCTTC
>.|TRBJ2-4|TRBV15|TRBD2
CATSPRLAGAGNIQYF
TGTGCCACCAGTCCGAGACTAGCGGGAGCGGGAAACATTCAGTACTTC
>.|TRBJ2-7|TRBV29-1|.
CSVVQQGRGHEQYF
TGCAGCGTTGTCCAGCAGGGCCGAGGGCACGAGCAGTACTTC
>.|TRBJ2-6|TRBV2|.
CASKAGANVLTF
TGTGCCAGCAAGGCTGGGGCCAACGTCCTGACTTTC
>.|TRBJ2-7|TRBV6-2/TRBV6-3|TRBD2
CASTRTSGTEQYF
TGTGCCAGCACTAGGACTAGCGGGACCGAGCAGTACTTC
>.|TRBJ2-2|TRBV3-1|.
CASSLRTPGELFF
TGTGCCAGCAGCCTAAGAACTCCGGGGGAGCTGTTTTTT
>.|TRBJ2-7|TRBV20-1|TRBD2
CSAGGGRGSSYEQYF
TGCAGTGCCGGAGGCGGACGCGGGAGCAGCTACGAGCAGTACTTC
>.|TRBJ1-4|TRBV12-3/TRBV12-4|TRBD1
CASSSGGKANEKLFF
TGTGCCAGCAGTTCAGGGGGAAAGGCCAATGAAAAACTGTTTTTT
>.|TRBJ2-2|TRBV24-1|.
CATSGGQPGELFF
TGTGCCACCAGTGGAGGACAGCCCGGGGAGCTGTTTTTT
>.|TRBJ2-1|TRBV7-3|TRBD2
CASSPNRAGVSNEQFF
TGTGCCAGCAGCCCCAATCGGGCGGGAGTCAGCAATGAGCAGTTCTTC
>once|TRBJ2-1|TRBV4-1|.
CASSQDSASYYYNEQFF
TGCGCCAGCAGCCAAGATAGCGCTAGCTATTATTACAATGAGCAGTTCTTC
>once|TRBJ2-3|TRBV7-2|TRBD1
CTSSYWTGDDTQYF
TGTACCAGCAGTTACTGGACAGGGGATGATACGCAGTATTTT
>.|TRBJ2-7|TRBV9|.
CASSGPWGSEQYF
TGTGCCAGCAGCGGACCTTGGGGTAGCGAGCAGTACTTC
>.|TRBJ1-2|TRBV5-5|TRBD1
CASSWDSGFGGYTF
TGTGCCAGCAGCTGGGACAGTGGATTTGGAGGCTACACCTTC
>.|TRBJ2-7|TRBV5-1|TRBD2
CASSLARTSGPSYEQYF
TGCGCCAGCAGCTTGGCTAGAACTAGCGGACCCTCCTACGAGCAGTACTTC
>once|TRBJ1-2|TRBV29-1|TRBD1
CSVEASGTGDRNYGYTF
TGCAGCGTTGAAGCCTCCGGGACAGGGGATCGCAACTATGGCTACACCTTC